The entry that follows covers one TCR beta chain sequence. Its target is not known. Before sequencing, viral peptide pools were used by the ViraFEST assay to expand antigen-specific CD4+ T cells. Having been cultured for approximately ten days, the cells underwent CD4+ T cell isolation. The individual was infected with SARS-CoV-2 between March and December 2020, as confirmed by PCR. PBMC cultures contained about 2 million cells per well, 8.5 to 10 IU/ml IL-2 and approximately 9.4 ug/ml peptides. The sample is drawn from a study of vaccination effects on CD4 cells after COVID-19. The protocol was immunoSEQ multiplex PCR, while the TCRdb copy is restricted to in-frame clones and leaves out a portion. This table has about 70,000 clones, over 60% appearing once. This CDR3 comprises 15 residues. Germline CDR1 is LGHDT and CDR2 is YNNKEL (reference sequence). The V and J ends lost 3 bases and 5 bases, in that order; junction bases with no gene match: 5.

The source of this sequence is a human donor who had a prior SARS-CoV-2 infection. V and J are TRBV3-1 (or the pseudogene TRBV3-2) and TRBJ2-2, with 8 bases aligning to TRBD1. The sequencing here drew on CD4+ T cells from PBMCs cultured with HIV peptides, taken before COVID-19 vaccination. Regarding subset: HIV-1 Nef peptide pool negative control/reference culture. As DNA, the CDR3 is TGTGCCAGCAGCCACCAGGGGGCTAGAACCGGGGAGCTGTTTTTT. Its protein is CASSHQGARTGELFF.